Considering frequency, the clone carrying this T cell receptor (beta chain) is medium-sized. Its matching antigen is unknown. The data derive from a study of T cells expressing NK-cell markers. The overall study: Sorted T-cell subsets CD3+CD56+NKG2C+, CD3+CD56+NKG2C- and CD3+CD56-NKG2C+ were TCR beta-sequenced.

UMIs accompanied the 5'RACE template switching by which TCR beta cDNA was made. Each CDR3 protein gets one entry in TCRdb, which reprocessed the 5' RACE reads and gives no DNA. The sample totals about 21,000 distinct CDR3 sequences; its top ten clones hold 45% to 60%. The CDR3 has 14 residues. Per the germline V gene, CDR1 is MNHEY and CDR2 is SVGEGT. The study's findings and limits: For roughly 6 donors, the dominant NKG2C+ clonotypes made up about 1.0-7.0% of their CD8+ T cells. There remained a lack of clarity about HCMV specificity of expanded NKG2C+ T cell clones.

The V and J genes are TRBV6-2 or TRBV6-3 and TRBJ1-5. Material: blood T cells: a sorted CD56 or NKG2C T cell subset, CD4+ or CD8+ T cells, or bulk PBMC T cells (not recorded which). The source of this sequence is a man aged 18-75 years in good health. This chain's CDR3 is CASSRRADNQPQHF.